The clone carrying this TCR beta chain was observed many times. Losses at the gene ends were 7 bases for V and 3 bases for J; bases not matched to a gene: 7. The germline CDR1 and CDR2 sequences are SEHNR and FQNEAQ (reference sequence). This CDR3 contains 14 residues. This sample was taken from a study of spatial heterogeneity in lung cancer. Every TCR cDNA molecule carried a tag that served as a unique molecular identifier. TCRdb re-analysed the 5' RACE reads in MiXCR, keeping a single row per CDR3 protein. The sample contains more than 65,000 distinct CDR3 sequences, 7% to 9% of which appear only once. The time point denotes: sample taken at primary tumor resection. Samples came from some 71 TRACERx patients with untreated early-stage lung cancer.

This material consisted of PBMCs, taken at surgery. The TCR comes from a male donor with early-stage non-small cell lung cancer. The chain recombines TRBV7-9 with TRBJ1-2, with TRBD1 identical over 8 bases. The CDR3 DNA sequence: TGTGCCAGCAACCCACCAGGGGGCGACTATGGCTACACCTTC. Its protein product is CASNPPGGDYGYTF. The whole variable domain, remainder taken from reference TRBV7-9 and TRBJ1-2, is DTGVSQNPRHKITKRGQNVTFRCDPISEHNRLYWYRQTLGQGPEFLTYFQNEAQLEKSRLLSDRFSAERPKGSFSTLEIQRTEQGDSAMYLCASNPPGGDYGYTFGSGTRLTVV.